The 18 T cell receptor beta chains given below trace back to one sample, sequenced in a study of control samples from healthy donors and cancer patients. Assay: immunoSEQ multiplex PCR; the TCRdb copy retains only in-frame clones and omits some. The repertoire consists of under 200,000 clones, with roughly 90% occurring once and the leading ten covering less than 0.75%. Sequenced material: blood. The source of these receptors is a woman between 25 and 40 years old in good health.

This chain connects TRBV29-1 to TRBJ2-7; D gene unclear. CDR1 SQVTM and CDR2 ANQGSEA come from the germline V gene. With 4 bases removed from V and 4 bases from J, the gap between germline ends came to 8 bases. This CDR3 contains 11 residues. The CDR3 nucleotides are TGCAGCGTTGCAGAGGAATACGAGCAGTACTTC. As protein: CSVAEEYEQYF.

J is TRBJ1-5 and V is TRBV4-1; the D gene is possibly TRBD1 (5 bases). Germline CDR1 is MGHRA and CDR2 is YSYEKL. This CDR3 has 16 residues. The V end lost 4 bases, the J end lost 3 bases, and 16 bases lay between the germline ends. The CDR3 spells CASSPYLGGDNQPQHF. CDR3 sequence (DNA): TGCGCCAGCAGCCCGTACCTAGGAGGGGACAATCAGCCCCAGCATTTT.

V usage is TRBV10-3 and J usage is TRBJ2-1; 8 bases agree with TRBD1. The V segment lost 2 bases and the J segment 8 bases; nucleotides outside the gene matches: 11. Germline CDR1 is ENHRY and CDR2 is SYGVKD. The CDR3 has 16 amino acids. The CDR3 coding sequence is TGTGCCATCAGTGAGATCGGCAGGGGGCGCGTCGATGAGCAGTTCTTC. Its translation: CAISEIGRGRVDEQFF.

This sequence joins TRBV19 and TRBJ2-1; D ambiguous. Deletions cut 9 bases from V and 6 bases from J, with 0 bases between. Germline V gene sequence: CDR1 LNHDA, CDR2 SQIVND (reference sequence). This CDR3 spans 8 amino acids. For the CDR3, the DNA is TGTGCCAGCAATGAGCAGTTCTTC. Amino acid sequence: CASNEQFF.

The rearrangement uses TRBV5-4 and TRBJ1-3; D uncertain. Germline V CDR1 and CDR2: SGHNT, YYREEE (reference sequence). CDR3 size: 14 residues. With 2 bases removed from V and 2 bases from J, the gap between germline ends came to 8 bases. As DNA, the CDR3 is TGTGCCAGCAGCTTTGGAAGCACTGGAAACACCATATATTTT. This encodes CASSFGSTGNTIYF.

V usage is TRBV28 and J usage is TRBJ1-6, with a possible D match to TRBD1 (6 bases). The CDR3 is 15 residues long. CDR1 is MDHEN and CDR2 is SYDVKM in the germline V gene. Trimming cost V 2 bases and J 5 bases, with 10 bases left between them. The CDR3 DNA reads as TGTGCCAGCAGTTTACTAACAGGGAATAATTCACCCCTCCACTTT. This encodes CASSLLTGNNSPLHF.

CDR3 nucleotides: TGTGCCTGGAGTGTACTCAAGCGGGAGGGGTCAGATACGCAGTATTTT. Its protein is CAWSVLKREGSDTQYF. The gene calls are TRBV30 and TRBJ2-3, with TRBD2 matching 10 bases. Unmatched junction bases numbered 7, after V lost 0 bases and J lost 4 bases. Germline CDR1 GTSNPN, CDR2 SVGIG (reference sequence). The CDR3 contains 16 residues.

This sequence joins TRBV12-3 or TRBV12-4 and TRBJ2-2; D is perhaps TRBD1 (6 bases). The CDR3 contains 12 residues. Trimming removed 6 bases from V and 7 bases from J, with 9 bases in between. The CDR3 region is CASRSGVGELFF. The DNA of the CDR3 is TGTGCCAGCAGGTCAGGGGTCGGGGAGCTGTTTTTT.

The rearrangement joins TRBV27 to TRBJ2-2; TRBD2 matches 9 bases. CDR1 is MNHEY, CDR2 SMNVEV, per germline (reference sequence). The CDR3 extends over 16 amino acids. V shed 4 bases, J shed 0 bases, and the junction held 3 bases outside the gene matches. CDR3 protein: CASSYRTSANTGELFF. The CDR3 DNA reads as TGTGCCAGCAGTTACCGGACTAGCGCGAACACCGGGGAGCTGTTTTTT.

The rearrangement joins TRBV11-2 to TRBJ2-3, with TRBD1 matching 8 bases. The CDR3 has 17 residues. Per germline, CDR1 SGHAT and CDR2 FQNNGV. V lost 4 bases and J lost 1; bases outside the gene matches: 10. The CDR3 bases are TGTGCCAGCAGCTCTCGGACAGGGCCTTTTGGCACAGATACGCAGTATTTT. This translates into CASSSRTGPFGTDTQYF.

The CDR3 here is CATGRTSGNYNEQFF. CDR3 DNA sequence: TGTGCCACAGGACGGACTAGCGGAAATTACAATGAGCAGTTCTTC. V is TRBV19 and J is TRBJ2-1, with 10 bases matching TRBD2. Per the germline V gene, CDR1 is LNHDA and CDR2 is SQIVND (reference sequence). The V and J ends lost 10 bases and 4 bases, in that order; junction bases with no gene match: 10. The CDR3 has 15 residues.

This chain uses TRBV28 with TRBJ1-3, with D possibly matching TRBD1 (6 bases). The CDR3 length is 16 residues. CDR1 and CDR2 (germline): MDHEN, SYDVKM. Trimming took 6 bases from V and 4 from J, leaving 19 bases between them. CDR3 in amino acids: CASRSRPQGAGNTIYF. The CDR3 coding sequence is TGTGCCAGCAGGTCCCGCCCACAGGGAGCAGGAAACACCATATATTTT.

This chain links TRBV11-2 with TRBJ1-3; D possibly corresponds to TRBD1 (5 bases). V was clipped by 4 bases and J by 3 bases, with 10 bases between them. Looked up from germline, CDR1 is SGHAT and CDR2 is FQNNGV. The CDR3 runs to 14 residues. The CDR3 region is CASSSGTVGNTIYF. DNA for the CDR3: TGTGCCAGCAGCTCCGGGACTGTTGGAAACACCATATATTTT.

V gene TRBV7-9 combines with J gene TRBJ2-1, with TRBD1 matching over 9 bases. V lost 1 base, J lost 4 bases, and 5 bases stayed unmatched. Germline CDR1 is SEHNR and CDR2 is FQNEAQ (reference sequence). The CDR3 is made up of 16 amino acids. CDR3 residues: CASSLGGQGPYNEQFF. The CDR3 DNA is TGTGCCAGCAGCTTAGGGGGACAGGGCCCTTACAATGAGCAGTTCTTC.

The gene calls are TRBV3-1 (or the pseudogene TRBV3-2) and TRBJ1-6; 8 bases match TRBD1. After removal of 3 bases from V and 9 bases from J, the junction contained 7 bases not matched to a gene. In germline, CDR1 is LGHDT, CDR2 YNNKEL (reference sequence). The CDR3 is 15 amino acids. CDR3 DNA sequence: TGTGCCAGCAGCCATGGACAGGGTATCGGTTCACCCCTCCACTTT. Its protein product is CASSHGQGIGSPLHF.

V usage is TRBV6-5 and J usage is TRBJ2-7; 9 nucleotides agree with TRBD1. The CDR3 runs to 13 residues. Losses at the gene ends were 6 bases for V and 5 bases for J; bases not matched to a gene: 5. CDR1 is MNHEY and CDR2 is SVGAGI in the germline V gene. CDR3 amino acids: CASSMGQGHEQYF. The CDR3 DNA follows: TGTGCCAGCAGCATGGGACAGGGTCACGAGCAGTACTTC.

This clone was observed a single time. This chain uses TRBV10-3 with TRBJ1-3; no reliable D call. The ends were cut back, 4 bases at V and 8 bases at J, with 15 bases in the middle. The V gene's germline CDR1 is ENHRY and CDR2 SYGVKD. The CDR3 is 14 residues long. CDR3 coding DNA: TGTGCCATCAGTGGGACTCCTAACGGAGACACCATATATTTT. Residues: CAISGTPNGDTIYF.

The V and J genes are TRBV7-3 and TRBJ2-5, with 9 bases matching TRBD2. Germline loops: CDR1 SGHTA, CDR2 FQGTGA. The CDR3 runs to 15 residues. V was clipped by 5 bases and J by 4 bases; unmatched bases: 8. Here the CDR3 reads CASSIDGGRGETQYF. The CDR3 DNA reads as TGTGCCAGCAGCATCGATGGCGGGAGGGGAGAGACCCAGTACTTC.